These 28 T cell receptor beta chains were all obtained from the same sample, sequenced in a study of shared clonotypes between healthy human individuals. Clones were read by immunoSEQ multiplex PCR, and TCRdb kept only the in-frame ones, dropping some. The table includes about 2 million clones, 85% to 95% detected once. Only CD45RO-negative cells positively selected for CCR7 counted as naive CD8 cells, so terminally differentiated effector memory CD45RA+ cells were excluded. Sequences were obtained from naive CD8+ T cells sorted from blood. The receptors come from a man aged 18 to 35 in good health.

Details on this clone: In the same sample, other DNA sequences code for this CDR3. The rearrangement joins TRBV27 to TRBJ1-2, with TRBD1 as a possible D gene (5 bases). Germline CDR1 and CDR2: MNHEY and SMNVEV (reference sequence). CDR3 size: 14 residues. The V end lost 3 bases, the J end lost 0 bases, and 8 bases lay between the germline ends. CDR3 DNA: TGTGCCAGCAGTTTCGGGGGAACTAACTATGGCTACACCTTC. This sequence encodes CASSFGGTNYGYTF.

In regard to this clone: Different DNA sequences within this sample yield the same CDR3. This chain connects TRBV6-5 to TRBJ2-7, with D hard to call. The CDR3 consists of 15 residues. With 0 bases removed from V and 0 bases from J, the gap between germline ends came to 9 bases. The germline V gene encodes CDR1 MNHEY and CDR2 SVGAGI. CDR3: CASSYSTGSSYEQYF. The CDR3 DNA reads as TGTGCCAGCAGTTACTCGACTGGCAGCTCCTACGAGCAGTACTTC.

This sequence joins TRBV5-6 and TRBJ1-1; D is possibly TRBD1 (5 bases). Trimming pared 4 bases from V and 4 bases from J, leaving 11 bases between. The CDR3 contains 13 residues. The V gene's germline CDR1 is SGHDT and CDR2 YYEEEE. This CDR3 reads CASSEGVGTEAFF. The CDR3 region has the DNA TGTGCCAGCAGCGAAGGGGTAGGCACTGAAGCTTTCTTT.

The CDR3 coding sequence is TGTGCCTGGAGTGACAGCCTAAACTATGGCTACACCTTC. Its protein is CAWSDSLNYGYTF. V usage is TRBV30 and J usage is TRBJ1-2; no clear D. The CDR3 extends over 13 amino acids. Germline CDR1 GTSNPN, CDR2 SVGIG (reference sequence). Trimming took off 1 base at V and 2 bases at J, with 8 bases between the two ends. The whole variable domain, filled in from reference TRBV30 and TRBJ1-2, reads SQTIHQWPATLVQPVGSPLSLECTVEGTSNPNLYWYRQAAGRGLQLLFYSVGIGQISSEVPQNLSASRPQDRQFILSSKKLLLSDSGFYLCAWSDSLNYGYTFGSGTRLTVV.

The rearrangement joins TRBV9 to TRBJ1-4, with a possible D match to TRBD1 (5 bases). Trimming shortened V by 0 bases and J by 8 bases, and 26 bases separated the two germline ends. The germline gives CDR1 SGDLS, CDR2 YYNGEE. The CDR3 spans 19 residues. The CDR3 spells CASSVERSRSGPPSEKLFF. CDR3 bases: TGTGCCAGCAGCGTAGAAAGGTCGAGGTCAGGGCCACCGTCCGAAAAACTGTTTTTT.

The chain uses TRBV6-5 and TRBJ1-2, with D hard to call. Trimming shortened V by 7 bases and J by 3 bases, and 18 bases separated the two germline ends. The CDR3 sequence is 15 residues long. Per the germline V gene, CDR1 is MNHEY and CDR2 is SVGAGI. The DNA of the CDR3 is TGTGCCAGCACCACGGCGGAGGGAACTCACTATGGCTACACCTTC. Translated: CASTTAEGTHYGYTF.

The gene calls are TRBV7-2 and TRBJ2-5, with a weak D call TRBD2 (5 bases). The CDR3 sequence is 14 residues long. Trimming took off 0 bases at V and 5 bases at J, with 10 bases between the two ends. Germline CDR1 is SGHTA and CDR2 is FQGNSA. In DNA, the CDR3 is TGTGCCAGCAGCTTAGCGCTGGGCGGGGAGACCCAGTACTTC. Amino acid sequence: CASSLALGGETQYF.

This chain joins TRBV27 and TRBJ2-1; the D is unclear. This CDR3 spans 15 amino acids. Germline CDR1 is MNHEY and CDR2 is SMNVEV (reference sequence). Deletions cut 6 bases from V and 4 bases from J, with 16 bases between. The CDR3 DNA sequence: TGTGCCAGCAGGCGGAACCAGGATGGGTACAATGAGCAGTTCTTC. It specifies CASRRNQDGYNEQFF.

This clone was observed a single time. CDR3 loop: CASSLEAGPDTQYF. CDR3 bases: TGTGCCAGCAGCTTAGAGGCAGGTCCAGATACGCAGTATTTT. The J gene is TRBJ2-3, the V gene TRBV7-3, with D uncertain. From germline, CDR1 is SGHTA and CDR2 FQGTGA. The CDR3 runs to 14 residues. The V gene lost 2 bases and the J gene lost 4 bases, with 10 bases spanning the gap.

The chain has TRBV7-9 and TRBJ1-5; no definite D call. The V and J ends lost 5 bases and 6 bases respectively, with 17 bases between them. Germline V gene sequence: CDR1 SEHNR, CDR2 FQNEAQ (reference sequence). CDR3 size: 15 residues. CDR3 region: CASSPETRPGQPQHF. As DNA, the CDR3 is TGTGCCAGCAGCCCCGAGACACGTCCAGGTCAGCCCCAGCATTTT.

The rearrangement uses TRBV7-9 and TRBJ1-1; 7 bases fit TRBD1. V shed 5 bases and J 5 bases; nucleotides not matched to a gene: 11. Germline V CDR1 and CDR2: SEHNR, FQNEAQ (reference sequence). The CDR3 has 15 amino acids. Here the CDR3 reads CASSPPTGAGTEAFF. Here the CDR3 DNA reads TGTGCCAGCAGCCCCCCCACAGGGGCGGGGACTGAAGCTTTCTTT.

V and J are TRBV14 and TRBJ2-3; D not resolved. CDR1 SGHDN and CDR2 FVKESK come from the germline V gene. CDR3 length equals 12 residues. V was cut by 1 base and J by 5 bases, with 4 bases left in between. As DNA, the CDR3 is TGTGCCAGCAGCCAAGCGATAGATACGCAGTATTTT. Protein: CASSQAIDTQYF.

The chain is built from TRBV19 and TRBJ1-1, with TRBD1 matching over 9 bases. The CDR3 extends over 16 amino acids. V trimming: 6 bases; J trimming: 1 base; junction bases outside the gene matches: 9. From germline, CDR1 is LNHDA and CDR2 SQIVND (reference sequence). CDR3: CASRTGTGIPNTEAFF. CDR3 DNA: TGTGCCAGTAGGACCGGGACAGGGATTCCGAACACTGAAGCTTTCTTT.

This clone was detected only once. This chain uses TRBV5-8 with TRBJ2-7, with D possibly matching TRBD1 (5 bases). The CDR3 is 13 amino acids. Germline CDR1 reads SGHTS; CDR2 reads YDEGEE. V was shortened by 2 bases and J by 1 base, with 7 bases between the two germline ends. In nucleotides, the CDR3 is TGTGCCAGCAGCTTTCAGGGATCCTACGAGCAGTACTTC. Its protein is CASSFQGSYEQYF.

This clone was found a few times. The sample holds other DNA sequences that translate to the same CDR3. The chain recombines TRBV27 with TRBJ1-5; D remains ambiguous. This CDR3 region has 11 residues. Trimming cost V 8 bases and J 4 bases, with 6 bases left between them. Germline values: CDR1 MNHEY, CDR2 SMNVEV (reference sequence). The CDR3 region is CASGYNQPQHF. CDR3 DNA: TGTGCCAGCGGCTATAATCAGCCCCAGCATTTT.

The chain uses TRBV30 and TRBJ1-1; D is ambiguous. V lost 2 bases to trimming and J lost 1 base, with 8 bases between them. The length of the CDR3 is 13 residues. Germline values: CDR1 GTSNPN, CDR2 SVGIG (reference sequence). CDR3 protein: CAWSPYTNTEAFF. CDR3 nucleotide sequence: TGTGCCTGGAGTCCTTATACGAACACTGAAGCTTTCTTT.

On this clone: This CDR3 is also generated by other DNA sequences in the sample. This chain uses TRBV5-4 with TRBJ2-7; D is unclear. The CDR3 has 13 residues. The germline CDR1 and CDR2 sequences are SGHNT and YYREEE (reference sequence). The ends were cut back, 0 bases at V and 4 bases at J, with 8 bases in the middle. DNA of the CDR3: TGTGCCAGCAGCTTGGGGGGTGATTACGAGCAGTACTTC. Protein: CASSLGGDYEQYF.

Points on this clone: This specimen includes other DNA sequences encoding the same CDR3. This chain joins TRBV19 and TRBJ2-7; TRBD1 is a possible D gene (5 bases). This CDR3 is 13 amino acids long. Germline lookup yields CDR1 LNHDA and CDR2 SQIVND (reference sequence). The V end was cut by 3 bases, the J end by 3 bases, with 9 bases between. Here the CDR3 reads CASSIRQGYEQYF. In DNA form, the CDR3 reads TGTGCCAGTAGTATCAGGCAGGGCTACGAGCAGTACTTC.

This clone was picked up a small number of times. The chain combines TRBV27 with TRBJ1-6, with a weak D call TRBD1 (5 bases). V gave up 3 bases and J gave up 10 bases, with 13 bases separating them. The CDR3 sequence is 14 residues long. Germline-derived CDR1 and CDR2 are MNHEY and SMNVEV (reference sequence). The CDR3 DNA sequence: TGTGCCAGCAGTTTTCGGGCAGGGTCCTCACCCCTCCACTTT. Protein product: CASSFRAGSSPLHF.

The genes are TRBV29-1 and TRBJ2-7; D is uncertain. The germline CDR1 and CDR2 sequences are SQVTM and ANQGSEA. V was clipped by 4 bases and J by 2 bases, with 12 bases between them. CDR3 length: 13 residues. CDR3: CSVALSRAYEQYF. The CDR3, as DNA: TGCAGCGTTGCTCTCAGTCGAGCCTACGAGCAGTACTTC.

The CDR3 DNA follows: TGTGCCAGCAGCCATGGCTTGACTGGGGCCCAGTACTTC. It translates to CASSHGLTGAQYF. The rearrangement links TRBV5-4 to TRBJ2-5, with unresolved D. The length of the CDR3 is 13 residues. CDR1 is SGHNT, CDR2 YYREEE, per germline (reference sequence). V was clipped by 4 bases and J by 9 bases, with 16 bases between them.

This clone was seen a single time. Other DNA sequences in the sample encode the same CDR3. The rearrangement links TRBV5-5 to TRBJ2-7; D ambiguous. The V gene lost 3 bases and the J gene lost 4 bases, with 8 bases spanning the gap. CDR1 and CDR2 from the germline V gene are SGHKS and YYEKEE (reference sequence). The CDR3 sequence is 12 residues long. The CDR3 protein is CASSWDSYEQYF. The CDR3 DNA follows: TGTGCCAGCAGCTGGGATTCTTACGAGCAGTACTTC.

The chain links TRBV27 to TRBJ1-1; D is possibly TRBD1 (6 bases). The CDR3 loop spans 14 amino acids. V lost 5 bases to trimming and J lost 5 bases, with 15 bases between them. Germline lookup yields CDR1 MNHEY and CDR2 SMNVEV (reference sequence). The chain's CDR3 is CASSTMGAVTEAFF. DNA for the CDR3: TGTGCCAGCAGTACAATGGGGGCGGTTACTGAAGCTTTCTTT.

The chain combines TRBV9 with TRBJ2-5; D assignment may be TRBD1 or TRBD2 (6 bases each). Trimming shortened V by 0 bases and J by 4 bases, and 13 bases separated the two germline ends. The CDR3 has 15 amino acids. Germline lookup yields CDR1 SGDLS and CDR2 YYNGEE. The CDR3 reads CASSVEIGGRETQYF. The CDR3 DNA reads as TGTGCCAGCAGCGTAGAAATAGGGGGGCGAGAGACCCAGTACTTC.

The rearrangement links TRBV4-1 to TRBJ2-7, with 11 nucleotides matching TRBD1. Germline loops: CDR1 MGHRA, CDR2 YSYEKL. V lost 0 bases to trimming and J lost 4 bases; unmatched junction nucleotides: 5. The CDR3 is 16 residues long. The CDR3 nucleotides read TGCGCCAGCAGCCAAGAAAAAGGACAGGGGGCGTACGAGCAGTACTTC. Its protein product is CASSQEKGQGAYEQYF.

The chain joins TRBV2 to TRBJ2-1; the D gene is possibly TRBD2 (5 bases). The CDR3 contains 17 residues. CDR1 and CDR2 from the germline V gene are SNHLY and FYNNEI. The V end lost 3 bases, the J end lost 10 bases, and 25 bases lay between the germline ends. The CDR3 here is CASSDPRPGVLEGEQFF. In nucleotides, the CDR3 is TGTGCCAGCAGTGATCCCCGTCCCGGGGTCCTGGAAGGGGAGCAGTTCTTC. Full variable domain (remainder filled in from reference TRBV2 and TRBJ2-1): EPEVTQTPSHQVTQMGQEVILRCVPISNHLYFYWYRQILGQKVEFLVSFYNNEISEKSEIFDDQFSVERPDGSNFTLKIRSTKLEDSAMYFCASSDPRPGVLEGEQFFGPGTRLTVL.

This clone was recorded once. The V call is TRBV5-1, the J call TRBJ1-2, with a weak D call TRBD1 (5 bases). Germline CDR1 and CDR2: SGHRS and YFSETQ. The CDR3 totals 13 residues. V was shortened by 4 bases and J by 8 bases, with 15 bases between the two germline ends. The CDR3 is CASSPLGAYGYTF. Written as DNA, the CDR3 is TGCGCCAGCAGCCCTCTCGGGGCATACGGCTACACCTTC.

CDR3 region: CASSEGRSNTEAFF. DNA of the CDR3: TGTGCCAGCAGCGAGGGACGGTCGAACACTGAAGCTTTCTTT. The V call is TRBV7-9, the J call TRBJ1-1, with a weak D call TRBD1 (5 bases). Looked up from germline, CDR1 is SEHNR and CDR2 is FQNEAQ (reference sequence). The CDR3 runs 14 residues. Trimming removed 5 bases from V and 1 base from J, with 11 bases in between.